Reported below is one TCR beta chain. The data belong to a study of shared clonotypes between healthy human individuals. The V and J ends lost 7 bases and 1 base respectively, with 13 bases between them. Germline loops: CDR1 MNHNY, CDR2 SVGAGI (reference sequence). The CDR3 sequence is 14 residues long. Profiling relied on immunoSEQ multiplex PCR, and the TCRdb table lists in-frame clones only, not all of them. The table lists 1.4 million or so clones, 98% to 99% of them singletons. Sequenced sample: naive CD4+ T cells sorted from blood. Subset reported: CD45RA+ positively selected. The V call is TRBV6-6, the J call TRBJ1-2; unclear D gene. This sequence originates from a man younger than 45 in good health. CDR3 amino acids: CASTQRRVNYGYTF. CDR3 bases: TGTGCCAGCACACAGCGAAGGGTTAACTATGGCTACACCTTC.